This entry features one T cell receptor (beta chain) sequence. Its antigen is undetermined. This CDR3 has 14 amino acids. V lost 6 bases and J lost 4; bases outside the gene matches: 6. Germline assignment: CDR1 MDHEN and CDR2 SYDVKM. These data are taken from a study of PD-1 blockade in classical Hodgkin lymphoma. Study observations and caveats: Compared with baseline, CD4+ but not CD8+ TCR diversity had risen significantly by C4D1. Compared with healthy donors, newly diagnosed patients reportedly showed lower baseline TCR diversity. The study found complete responders had baseline diversity similar to newly diagnosed patients.

Time point described: cycle 4 day 1 (C4D1), after less than 7 weeks of nivolumab. In every patient, relapse followed autologous stem cell transplantation, while exposure to brentuximab vedotin differed. Complete response, partial response or progressive disease was each patient's best response. Clones were read by immunoSEQ multiplex PCR, and TCRdb kept only the in-frame ones, dropping some. Found here are approximately 110,000 clones, about nine tenths of them singletons; the top ten hold roughly 19%. The chain recombines TRBV28 with TRBJ1-5; 7 bases fit TRBD1. Specimen: peripheral blood mononuclear cells (PBMCs), collected before the fourth cycle of nivolumab. This receptor was taken from a human donor with classical Hodgkin lymphoma. The CDR3 DNA reads TGTGCCAGCAGGAGCTACAGGGGTAATCAGCCCCAGCATTTT. It yields the protein CASRSYRGNQPQHF.